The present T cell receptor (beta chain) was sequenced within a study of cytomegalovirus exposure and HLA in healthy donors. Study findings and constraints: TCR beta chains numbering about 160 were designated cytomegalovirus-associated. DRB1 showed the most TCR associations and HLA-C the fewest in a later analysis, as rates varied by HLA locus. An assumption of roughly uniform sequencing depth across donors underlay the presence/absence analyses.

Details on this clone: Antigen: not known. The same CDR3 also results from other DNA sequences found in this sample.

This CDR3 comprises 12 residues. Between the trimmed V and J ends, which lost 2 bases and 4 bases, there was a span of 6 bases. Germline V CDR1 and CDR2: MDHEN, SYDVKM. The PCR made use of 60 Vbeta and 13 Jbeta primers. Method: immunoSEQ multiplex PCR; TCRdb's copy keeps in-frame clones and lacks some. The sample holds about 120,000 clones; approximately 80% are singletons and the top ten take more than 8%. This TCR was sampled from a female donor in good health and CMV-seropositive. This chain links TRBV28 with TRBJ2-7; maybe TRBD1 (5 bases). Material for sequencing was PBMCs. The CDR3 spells CASSLRGYEQYF. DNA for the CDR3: TGTGCCAGCAGTTTAAGGGGTTACGAGCAGTACTTC.